This passage covers 14 T cell receptor beta chains from one sample sequenced in a study of cytomegalovirus exposure and HLA in healthy donors. Assay: immunoSEQ multiplex PCR; the TCRdb copy retains only in-frame clones and omits some. This sample carries roughly 120,000 clones, approximately 85% of them seen once, and the ten largest clones take 4.5% to 6%. Sequenced material: PBMCs. Receptors were obtained from a man younger than 30 in good health and CMV-seronegative.

This clone has just a few counts. The chain combines TRBV5-1 with TRBJ1-1; 7 nucleotides align to TRBD1. V shed 4 bases and J 3 bases; nucleotides not matched to a gene: 3. The CDR3 loop spans 13 amino acids. Germline CDR1 and CDR2: SGHRS and YFSETQ. The CDR3 is CASSQQGYTEAFF. In DNA, the CDR3 is TGCGCCAGCAGCCAACAGGGGTACACTGAAGCTTTCTTT. Drawing the rest from reference TRBV5-1 and TRBJ1-1, the complete variable domain is KAGVTQTPRYLIKTRGQQVTLSCSPISGHRSVSWYQQTPGQGLQFLFEYFSETQRNKGNFPGRFSGRQFSNSRSEMNVSTLELGDSALYLCASSQQGYTEAFFGQGTRLTVV.

This clone was seen once. This rearrangement joins TRBV9 to TRBJ2-3, with 15 bases identical to TRBD2. CDR1 and CDR2 from the germline V gene are SGDLS and YYNGEE. The CDR3 contains 17 residues. V trimming: 3 bases; J trimming: 1 base; junction bases outside the gene matches: 3. This CDR3 reads CASSGTSGGARTDTQYF. CDR3 coding DNA: TGTGCCAGCAGCGGGACTAGCGGGGGGGCTCGCACAGATACGCAGTATTTT.

The rearrangement uses TRBV5-1 and TRBJ2-5, with D tentatively TRBD2 (6 bases). The ends were cut back, 2 bases at V and 4 bases at J, with 12 bases in the middle. From germline, CDR1 is SGHRS and CDR2 YFSETQ. The CDR3 contains 14 residues. CDR3 coding DNA: TGCGCCAGCAGCTTTATCGGGAGCACAGAGACCCAGTACTTC. It encodes CASSFIGSTETQYF.

V and J are TRBV6-1 and TRBJ1-2; D perhaps matches TRBD1 (5 bases). CDR1 and CDR2 (germline): MNHNS, SASEGT. The CDR3 loop spans 15 amino acids. The V gene lost 0 bases and the J gene lost 2 bases, with 10 bases spanning the gap. CDR3 bases: TGTGCCAGCAGTGAAGCCGTAGGGGCAAACTATGGCTACACCTTC. It is translated as CASSEAVGANYGYTF.

The table lists this clone with a few counts. The CDR3 nucleotides are TGCAGCGTTGAACAACATGTCAACACTGAAGCTTTCTTT. Its protein is CSVEQHVNTEAFF. The genes are TRBV29-1 and TRBJ1-1, with no clear D. From germline, CDR1 is SQVTM and CDR2 ANQGSEA. V was pared by 2 bases and J by 2 bases, with 9 bases between. This CDR3 is 13 amino acids long.

This chain uses TRBV5-6 with TRBJ2-5; tentative D call: TRBD1 (6 bases). This CDR3 contains 13 residues. V was clipped by 0 bases and J by 5 bases, with 8 bases between them. Germline V CDR1 and CDR2: SGHDT, YYEEEE. This CDR3 reads CASSLDQGETQYF. CDR3 nucleotide sequence: TGTGCCAGCAGCTTGGATCAGGGGGAGACCCAGTACTTC.

The V gene is TRBV27, the J gene TRBJ2-7; 11 nucleotides match TRBD2. The CDR3 contains 15 residues. In germline, CDR1 is MNHEY, CDR2 SMNVEV (reference sequence). The V gene end was trimmed by 6 bases and the J gene end by 1 base; junction bases not matched to a gene: 5. CDR3 region: CASRPSGGPSYEQYF. In DNA form, the CDR3 reads TGTGCCAGCAGACCTAGCGGGGGGCCTTCCTACGAGCAGTACTTC.

The rearrangement uses TRBV7-9 and TRBJ2-2; no reliable D call. There are 10 residues in the CDR3. Germline-derived CDR1 and CDR2 are SEHNR and FQNEAQ (reference sequence). V lost 8 bases and J lost 6, with 4 bases in between. CDR3 sequence reads: CASYPGELFF. The CDR3 DNA reads TGTGCCAGCTATCCCGGGGAGCTGTTTTTT.

The chain combines TRBV29-1 with TRBJ1-1; 7 bases line up with TRBD1. Trimming took 7 bases from V and 2 from J; bases not matched to a gene: 7. The CDR3 is 13 amino acids. The germline V gene encodes CDR1 SQVTM and CDR2 ANQGSEA. This CDR3 is CSAIQGPNTEAFF. CDR3 bases: TGCAGCGCAATACAGGGGCCCAACACTGAAGCTTTCTTT.

The chain carries TRBV5-4 and TRBJ1-3; 7 bases are a match to TRBD1. V was clipped by 3 bases and J by 4 bases; unmatched bases: 7. This CDR3 comprises 15 residues. The germline V gene has CDR1 SGHNT and CDR2 YYREEE (reference sequence). The CDR3 DNA follows: TGTGCCAGCAGCTACAGGGGTGGTCCCGGAAACACCATATATTTT. This encodes CASSYRGGPGNTIYF.

J is TRBJ1-3 and V is TRBV13, with D possibly TRBD1 on 5 matching bases. This CDR3 comprises 14 residues. Between the trimmed V and J ends, which lost 5 bases and 7 bases, there was a span of 15 bases. Germline V gene data show CDR1 as PRHDT and CDR2 as FYEKMQ (reference sequence). CDR3 residues: CASSRSGGGNTIYF. CDR3 nucleotides: TGTGCCAGCAGCCGATCCGGGGGGGGGAACACCATATATTTT. Full variable domain (missing parts from reference TRBV13 and TRBJ1-3): AAGVIQSPRHLIKEKRETATLKCYPIPRHDTVYWYQQGPGQDPQFLISFYEKMQSDKGSIPDRFSAQQFSDYHSELNMSSLELGDSALYFCASSRSGGGNTIYFGEGSWLTVV.

The J gene is TRBJ1-2, the V gene TRBV12-5, with D maybe TRBD1 (6 bases). CDR3 length equals 14 residues. Germline CDR1 is LGHNT and CDR2 is FRNRAP. V was cut by 2 bases and J by 5 bases, with 12 bases left in between. The CDR3 loop is CASGLLNQGYGYTF. The CDR3 DNA follows: TGTGCTAGTGGTTTGCTTAATCAGGGGTATGGCTACACCTTC.

The chain combines TRBV30 with TRBJ1-5; D remains ambiguous. From germline, CDR1 is GTSNPN and CDR2 SVGIG (reference sequence). V was pared by 0 bases and J by 5 bases, with 8 bases between. The CDR3 sequence is 13 residues long. This CDR3 reads CAWSVAVDQPQHF. CDR3 coding DNA: TGTGCCTGGAGTGTAGCTGTAGATCAGCCCCAGCATTTT.

V gene TRBV12-5 combines with J gene TRBJ2-7; D is perhaps TRBD2 (6 bases). The CDR3 is 15 amino acids. Trimming left V 3 bases short and J 0 bases short, with 12 bases between. Germline values: CDR1 LGHNT, CDR2 FRNRAP. The CDR3 spells CASGLPGGGSYEQYF. The CDR3 nucleotides read TGTGCTAGTGGTTTACCCGGGGGAGGCTCCTACGAGCAGTACTTC.